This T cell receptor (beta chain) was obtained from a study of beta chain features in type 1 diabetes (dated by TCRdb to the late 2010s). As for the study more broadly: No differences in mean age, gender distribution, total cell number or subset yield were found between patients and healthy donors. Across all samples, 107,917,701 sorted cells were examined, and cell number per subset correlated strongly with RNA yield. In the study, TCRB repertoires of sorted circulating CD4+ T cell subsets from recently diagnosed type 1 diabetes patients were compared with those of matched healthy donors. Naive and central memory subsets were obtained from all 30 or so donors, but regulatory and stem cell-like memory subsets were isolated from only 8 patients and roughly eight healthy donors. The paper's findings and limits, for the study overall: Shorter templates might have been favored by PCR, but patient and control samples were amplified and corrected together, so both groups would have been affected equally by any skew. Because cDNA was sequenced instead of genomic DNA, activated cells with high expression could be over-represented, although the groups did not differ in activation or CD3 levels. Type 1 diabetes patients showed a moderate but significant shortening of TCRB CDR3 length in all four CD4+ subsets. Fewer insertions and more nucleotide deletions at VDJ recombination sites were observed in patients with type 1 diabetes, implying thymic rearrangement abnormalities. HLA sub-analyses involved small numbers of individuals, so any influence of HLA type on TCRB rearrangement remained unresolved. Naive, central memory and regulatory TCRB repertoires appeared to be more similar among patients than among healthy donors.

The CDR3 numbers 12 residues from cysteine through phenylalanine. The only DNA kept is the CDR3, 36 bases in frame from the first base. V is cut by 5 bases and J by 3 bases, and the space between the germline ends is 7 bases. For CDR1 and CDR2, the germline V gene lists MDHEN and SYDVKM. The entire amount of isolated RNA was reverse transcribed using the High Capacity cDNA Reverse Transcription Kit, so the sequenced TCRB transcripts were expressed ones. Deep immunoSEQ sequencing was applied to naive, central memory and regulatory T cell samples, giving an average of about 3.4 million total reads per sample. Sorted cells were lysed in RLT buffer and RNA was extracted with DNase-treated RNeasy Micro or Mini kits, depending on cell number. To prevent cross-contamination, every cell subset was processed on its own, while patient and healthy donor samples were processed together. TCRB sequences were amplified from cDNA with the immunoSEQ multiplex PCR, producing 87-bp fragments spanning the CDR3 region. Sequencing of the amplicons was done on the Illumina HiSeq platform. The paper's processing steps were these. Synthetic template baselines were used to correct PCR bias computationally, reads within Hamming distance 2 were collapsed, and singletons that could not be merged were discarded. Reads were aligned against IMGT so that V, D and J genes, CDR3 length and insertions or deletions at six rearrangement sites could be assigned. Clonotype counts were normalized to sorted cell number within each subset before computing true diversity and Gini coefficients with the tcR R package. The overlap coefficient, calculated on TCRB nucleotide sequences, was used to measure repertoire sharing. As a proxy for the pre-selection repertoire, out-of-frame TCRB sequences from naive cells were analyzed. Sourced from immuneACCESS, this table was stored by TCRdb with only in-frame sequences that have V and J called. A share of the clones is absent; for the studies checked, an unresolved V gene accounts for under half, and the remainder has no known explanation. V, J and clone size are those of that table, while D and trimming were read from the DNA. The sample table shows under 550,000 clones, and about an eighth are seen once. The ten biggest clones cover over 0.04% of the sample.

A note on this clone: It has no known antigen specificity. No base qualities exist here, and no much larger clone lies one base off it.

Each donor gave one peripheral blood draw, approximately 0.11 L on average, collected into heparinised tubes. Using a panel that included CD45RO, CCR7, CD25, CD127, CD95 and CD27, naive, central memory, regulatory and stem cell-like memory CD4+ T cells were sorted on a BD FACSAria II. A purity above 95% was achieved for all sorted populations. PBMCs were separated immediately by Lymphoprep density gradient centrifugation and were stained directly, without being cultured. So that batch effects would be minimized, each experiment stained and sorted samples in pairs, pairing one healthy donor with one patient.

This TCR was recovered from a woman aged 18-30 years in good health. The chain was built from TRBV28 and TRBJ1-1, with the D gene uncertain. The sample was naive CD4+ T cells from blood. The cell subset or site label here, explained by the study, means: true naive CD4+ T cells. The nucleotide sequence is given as TGTGCCAGCAGTCCCGGGTACACTGAAGCTTTCTTT. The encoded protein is CASSPGYTEAFF.